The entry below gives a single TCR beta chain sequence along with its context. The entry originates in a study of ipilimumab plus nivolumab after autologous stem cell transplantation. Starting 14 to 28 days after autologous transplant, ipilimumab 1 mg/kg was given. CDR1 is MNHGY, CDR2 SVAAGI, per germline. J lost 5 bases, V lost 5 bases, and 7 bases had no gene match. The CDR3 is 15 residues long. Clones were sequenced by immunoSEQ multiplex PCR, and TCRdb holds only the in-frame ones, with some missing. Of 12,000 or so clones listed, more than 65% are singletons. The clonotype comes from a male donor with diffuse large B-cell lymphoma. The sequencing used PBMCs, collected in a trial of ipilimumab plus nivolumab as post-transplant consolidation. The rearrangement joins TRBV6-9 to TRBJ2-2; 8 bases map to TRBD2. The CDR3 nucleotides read TGTGCCAGCAGTGGGGGGACTAGTATGACCGGGGAGCTGTTTTTT. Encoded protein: CASSGGTSMTGELFF.